This T cell receptor beta chain was captured in a study of blood T cell repertoires in COVID-19. The protocol was immunoSEQ multiplex PCR, while the TCRdb copy is restricted to in-frame clones and leaves out a portion. The table lists about 130,000 clones, 74% of them singletons, with 5.5% to 7.5% in the top ten. Germline lookup yields CDR1 KGHSH and CDR2 LQKENI. Unmatched junction bases numbered 5, after V lost 4 bases and J lost 3 bases. The CDR3 loop spans 15 amino acids. The receptor's source is a man of 80 years or more with COVID-19, enrolled during active disease. This rearrangement joins TRBV18 to TRBJ2-1; 8 nucleotides agree with TRBD1. The specimen sequenced was peripheral blood. The CDR3 region has the DNA TGTGCCAGCTCACGAATGGACAGGGACTACAATGAGCAGTTCTTC. As protein: CASSRMDRDYNEQFF.